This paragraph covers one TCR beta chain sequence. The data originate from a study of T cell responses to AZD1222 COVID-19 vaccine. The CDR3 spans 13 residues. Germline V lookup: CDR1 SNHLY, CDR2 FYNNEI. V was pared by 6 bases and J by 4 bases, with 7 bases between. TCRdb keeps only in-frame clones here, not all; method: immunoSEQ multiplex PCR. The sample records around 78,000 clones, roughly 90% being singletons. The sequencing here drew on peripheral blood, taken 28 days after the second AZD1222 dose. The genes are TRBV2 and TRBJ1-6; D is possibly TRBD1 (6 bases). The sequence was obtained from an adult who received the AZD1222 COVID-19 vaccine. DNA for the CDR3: TGTGCCAGCAGGGACAGTTATAATTCACCCCTCCACTTT. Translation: CASRDSYNSPLHF.